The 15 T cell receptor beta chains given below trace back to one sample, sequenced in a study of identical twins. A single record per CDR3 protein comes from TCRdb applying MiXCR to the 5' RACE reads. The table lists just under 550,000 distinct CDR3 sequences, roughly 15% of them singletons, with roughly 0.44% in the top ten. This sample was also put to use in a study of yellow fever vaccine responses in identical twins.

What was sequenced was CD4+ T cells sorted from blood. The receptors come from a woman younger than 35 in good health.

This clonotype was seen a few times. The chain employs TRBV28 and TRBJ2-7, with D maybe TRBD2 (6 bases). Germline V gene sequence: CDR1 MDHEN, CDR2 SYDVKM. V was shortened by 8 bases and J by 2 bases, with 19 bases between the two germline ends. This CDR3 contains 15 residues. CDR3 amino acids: CASSRTGTQTYEQYV. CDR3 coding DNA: TGTGCCAGCTCGAGGACGGGGACTCAAACCTACGAGCAGTACGTC.

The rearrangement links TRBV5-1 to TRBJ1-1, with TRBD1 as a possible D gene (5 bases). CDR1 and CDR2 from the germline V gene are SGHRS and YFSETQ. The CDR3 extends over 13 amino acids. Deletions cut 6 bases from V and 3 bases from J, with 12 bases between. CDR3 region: CASNSMGDTEAFF. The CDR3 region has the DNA TGCGCCAGCAATAGCATGGGGGACACTGAAGCTTTCTTT.

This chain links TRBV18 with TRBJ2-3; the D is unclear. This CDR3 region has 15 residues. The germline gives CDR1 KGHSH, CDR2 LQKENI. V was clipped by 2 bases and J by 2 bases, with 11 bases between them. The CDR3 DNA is TGTGCCAGCTCACCATTTGGGTCCCCCACAGATACGCAGTATTTT. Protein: CASSPFGSPTDTQYF. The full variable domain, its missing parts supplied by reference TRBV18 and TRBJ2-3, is NAGVMQNPRHLVRRRGQEARLRCSPMKGHSHVYWYRQLPEEGLKFMVYLQKENIIDESGMPKERFSAEFPKEGPSILRIQQVVRGDSAAYFCASSPFGSPTDTQYFGPGTRLTVL.

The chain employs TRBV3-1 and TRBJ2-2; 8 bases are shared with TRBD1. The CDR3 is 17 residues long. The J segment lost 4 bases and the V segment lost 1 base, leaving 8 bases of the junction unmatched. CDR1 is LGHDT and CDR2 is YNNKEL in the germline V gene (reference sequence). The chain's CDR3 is CASSQVSGGAGTGELFF. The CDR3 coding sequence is TGTGCCAGCAGCCAAGTTTCAGGGGGCGCCGGCACCGGGGAGCTGTTTTTT.

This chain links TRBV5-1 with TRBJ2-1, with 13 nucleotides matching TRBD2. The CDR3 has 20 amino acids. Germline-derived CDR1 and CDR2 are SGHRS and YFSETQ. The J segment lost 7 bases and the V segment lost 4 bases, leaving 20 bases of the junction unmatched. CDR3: CASSPRTSGGRLSMRNEQFF. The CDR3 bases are TGCGCCAGCAGCCCGAGGACTAGCGGGGGAAGGTTAAGTATGAGAAATGAGCAGTTCTTC. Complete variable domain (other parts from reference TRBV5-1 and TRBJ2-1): KAGVTQTPRYLIKTRGQQVTLSCSPISGHRSVSWYQQTPGQGLQFLFEYFSETQRNKGNFPGRFSGRQFSNSRSEMNVSTLELGDSALYLCASSPRTSGGRLSMRNEQFFGPGTRLTVL.

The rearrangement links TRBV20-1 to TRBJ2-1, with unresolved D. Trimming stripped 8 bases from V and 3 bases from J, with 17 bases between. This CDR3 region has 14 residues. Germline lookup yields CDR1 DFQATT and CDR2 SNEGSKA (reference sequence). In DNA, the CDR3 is TGCAGTCCGTCGGTGCCGAATTACTACAATGAGCAGTTCTTC. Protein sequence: CSPSVPNYYNEQFF.

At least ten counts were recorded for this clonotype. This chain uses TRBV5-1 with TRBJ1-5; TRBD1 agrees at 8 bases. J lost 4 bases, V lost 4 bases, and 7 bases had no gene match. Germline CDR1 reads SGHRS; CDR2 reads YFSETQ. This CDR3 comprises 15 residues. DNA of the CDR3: TGCGCCAGCAGCCAACAGGGGGACATAAATCAGCCCCAGCATTTT. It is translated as CASSQQGDINQPQHF.

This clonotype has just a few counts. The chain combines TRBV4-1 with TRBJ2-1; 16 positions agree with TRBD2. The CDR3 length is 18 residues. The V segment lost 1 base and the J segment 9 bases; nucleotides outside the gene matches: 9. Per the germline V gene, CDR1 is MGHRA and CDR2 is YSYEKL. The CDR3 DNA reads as TGCGCCAGCAGCCAAGGGCCGGGACTAGCGGGGGGGAAGAGTGAGCAGTTCTTC. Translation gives CASSQGPGLAGGKSEQFF.

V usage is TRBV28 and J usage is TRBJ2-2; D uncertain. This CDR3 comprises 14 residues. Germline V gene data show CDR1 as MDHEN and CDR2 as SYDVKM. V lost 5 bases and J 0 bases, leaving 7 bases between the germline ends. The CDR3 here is CASSNGANTGELFF. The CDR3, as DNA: TGTGCCAGCAGTAACGGAGCGAACACCGGGGAGCTGTTTTTT.

Written as DNA, the CDR3 is TGTGCCAGCAGTTGGGGCAGGGGCTACGAGCAGTACGTC. This translates into CASSWGRGYEQYV. The chain couples TRBV28 to TRBJ2-7; TRBD1 might be the D (6 bases). Trimming cost V 4 bases and J 3 bases, with 10 bases left between them. The germline V gene has CDR1 MDHEN and CDR2 SYDVKM. There are 13 residues in the CDR3.

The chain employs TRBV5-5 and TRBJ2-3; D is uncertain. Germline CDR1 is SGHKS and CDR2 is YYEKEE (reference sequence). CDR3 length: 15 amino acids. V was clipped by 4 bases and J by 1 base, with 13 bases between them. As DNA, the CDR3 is TGTGCCAGCAGCCAACAGCGTCAGGGCACAGATACGCAGTATTTT. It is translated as CASSQQRQGTDTQYF.

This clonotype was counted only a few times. The DNA for the CDR3 is TGTGCCAGCAGTTATAATGACTTCGACGAGCAGTACGTC. It specifies CASSYNDFDEQYV. The rearrangement links TRBV6-6 to TRBJ2-7; D remains ambiguous. This CDR3 is built from 13 residues. The germline V and J ends were trimmed by 3 bases and 5 bases, with 11 bases remaining between them. CDR1 and CDR2 from the germline V gene are MNHNY and SVGAGI (reference sequence).

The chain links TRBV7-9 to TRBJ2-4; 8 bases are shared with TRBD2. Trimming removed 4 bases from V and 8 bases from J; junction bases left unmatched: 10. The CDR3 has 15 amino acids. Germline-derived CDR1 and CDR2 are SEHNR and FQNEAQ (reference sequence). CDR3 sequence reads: CASSSRGVLGDIQYF. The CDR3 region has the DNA TGTGCCAGCAGCTCGCGGGGGGTTCTGGGGGACATTCAGTACTTC.

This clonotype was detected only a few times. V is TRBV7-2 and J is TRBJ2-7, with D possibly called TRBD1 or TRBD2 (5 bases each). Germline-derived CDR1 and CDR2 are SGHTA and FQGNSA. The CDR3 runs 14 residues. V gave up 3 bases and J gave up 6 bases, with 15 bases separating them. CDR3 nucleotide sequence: TGTGCCAGCAGCTTGATATCTTCCGGGGCCGAGCAGTACTTC. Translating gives CASSLISSGAEQYF. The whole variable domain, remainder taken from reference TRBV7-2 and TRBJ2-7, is GAGVSQSPSNKVTEKGKDVELRCDPISGHTALYWYRQSLGQGLEFLIYFQGNSAPDKSGLPSDRFSAERTGGSVSTLTIQRTQQEDSAVYLCASSLISSGAEQYFGPGTRLTVT.

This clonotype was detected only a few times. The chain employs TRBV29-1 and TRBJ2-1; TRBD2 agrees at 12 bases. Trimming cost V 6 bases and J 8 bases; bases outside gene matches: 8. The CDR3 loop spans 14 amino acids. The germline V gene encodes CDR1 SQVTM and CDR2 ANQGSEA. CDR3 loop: CSVQLAGGPHEQFF. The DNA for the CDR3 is TGCAGCGTCCAACTAGCGGGGGGCCCCCATGAGCAGTTCTTC.